These T cell receptor beta chains were read from a single sample in a study of blood T cell repertoires in COVID-19. Measured with immunoSEQ multiplex PCR; TCRdb has only the in-frame clones, and not every one. The repertoire consists of more than 200,000 clones, with approximately 79% occurring once and the leading ten covering around 3.6%. Sample: peripheral blood. These receptors all stem from a woman aged 35 to 49 with active or convalescent COVID-19. The CDR3 runs from the conserved cysteine through the conserved F or W. The D gene is left open where the match is weak.

v_gene	d_gene	j_gene	CDR3nt	CDR3aa
TRBV5-5	NA	TRBJ1-6	TGTGCCAGCAGCCTGGAAGCCTACAGCTCCTATAATTCACCCCTCCACTTT	CASSLEAYSSYNSPLHF
TRBV14	NA	TRBJ2-2	TGTGCCAGCAGCCCCACCGGGGTTGACACCGGGGAGCTGTTTTTT	CASSPTGVDTGELFF
TRBV30	NA	TRBJ1-5	TGTGCCTGGAGTCACAGGGATAATCAGCCCCAGCATTTT	CAWSHRDNQPQHF
TRBV5-1	TRBD2	TRBJ2-1	TGCGCCAGCAGCTTCGCGGGGGGGATTAGGTACAATGAGCAGTTCTTC	CASSFAGGIRYNEQFF
TRBV4-1	NA	TRBJ1-1	TGCGCCAGCAGCCAAGACAGGGGATTGAACACTGAAGCTTTCTTT	CASSQDRGLNTEAFF
TRBV4-1	TRBD1	TRBJ1-2	TGCGCCAGCAGCCAAGGGGACGGTACAGGGGCGGGTGGCTACACCTTC	CASSQGDGTGAGGYTF
TRBV5-1	NA	TRBJ1-5	TGCGCCAGCAGCAAAGAACCGGGTCAGCCCCAGCATTTT	CASSKEPGQPQHF
TRBV9	NA	TRBJ2-1	TGTGCCAGCAGCGTAAGGGTGGGCGGGACCTACAATGAGCAGTTCTTC	CASSVRVGGTYNEQFF
TRBV4-2	NA	TRBJ1-1	TGTGCCAGCAGCCAAGGGATGGGGGCAGGGTACACTGAAGCTTTCTTT	CASSQGMGAGYTEAFF
TRBV5-1	TRBD2	TRBJ2-5	TGCGCCAGCACCAGAATTGGACTAGCCCAGGAGACCCAGTACTTC	CASTRIGLAQETQYF
TRBV3-1/TRBV3-2	TRBD1	TRBJ1-5	TGTGCCAGCAGCCGCGGTCGGGACAGGGGGGTTCAGCCCCAGCATTTT	CASSRGRDRGVQPQHF